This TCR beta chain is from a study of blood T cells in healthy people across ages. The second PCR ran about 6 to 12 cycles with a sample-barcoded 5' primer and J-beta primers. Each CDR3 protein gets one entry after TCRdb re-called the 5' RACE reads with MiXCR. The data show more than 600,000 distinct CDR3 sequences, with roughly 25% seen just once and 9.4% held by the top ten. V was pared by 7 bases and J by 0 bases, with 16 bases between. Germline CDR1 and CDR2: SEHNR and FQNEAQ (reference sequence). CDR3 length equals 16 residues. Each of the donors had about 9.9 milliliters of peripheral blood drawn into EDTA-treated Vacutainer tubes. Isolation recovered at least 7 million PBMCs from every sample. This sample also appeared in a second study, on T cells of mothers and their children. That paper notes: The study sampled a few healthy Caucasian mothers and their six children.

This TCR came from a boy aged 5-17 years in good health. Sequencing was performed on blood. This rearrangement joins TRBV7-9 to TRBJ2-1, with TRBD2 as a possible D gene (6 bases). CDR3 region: CASTTRGGDSYNEQFF. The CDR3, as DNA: TGTGCCAGCACCACGAGAGGAGGGGACTCCTACAATGAGCAGTTCTTC.